This T cell receptor beta chain was profiled in a study of T cells in Graves' hyperthyroidism and ophthalmopathy. Study observations and caveats: The model's output predicted ophthalmopathy at a median of around 6.9 months prior to onset. Researchers found most expanded thyroid clonotypes above 0.001 in blood as well.

TCR beta CDR3 regions were amplified from RNA transcripts. HTBI primers were the set used in a first-round RT-PCR of the TCR CDR3. A single record per CDR3 protein comes from TCRdb applying MiXCR to the multiplex PCR reads. The sample lists approximately 600,000 distinct CDR3 sequences; 14% were seen once. Per germline, CDR1 SGHVS and CDR2 FNYEAQ. The CDR3 length is 16 residues. The ends were cut back, 5 bases at V and 2 bases at J, with 16 bases in the middle. This clonotype showed up just a few times. Its antigen is unidentified. V usage is TRBV7-6 and J usage is TRBJ2-4, with a weak D call TRBD1 (6 bases). Sequenced material: blood. This receptor was obtained from a woman under 30 with Graves' ophthalmopathy. The CDR3 here is CASSQSRGATKNIQYF. Written as DNA, the CDR3 is TGTGCCAGCAGCCAAAGCAGGGGTGCAACCAAAAACATTCAGTACTTC. The full variable domain, with the rest looked up from reference TRBV7-6 and TRBJ2-4, is GAGVSQSPRYKVTKRGQDVALRCDPISGHVSLYWYRQALGQGPEFLTYFNYEAQQDKSGLPNDRFSAERPEGSISTLTIQRTEQRDSAMYRCASSQSRGATKNIQYFGAGTRLSVL.